These T cell receptor beta chains were read from a single sample in a study of Tregs in tolerant kidney transplant recipients. Here immunoSEQ multiplex PCR was the method, and the copy in TCRdb shows in-frame clones only, minus some. Of tens of thousands of clones detected, roughly 80% appear once; the ten largest clones hold more than 20%. Sample: CD8+ T cells from blood (PBMCs), taken 6 months after the transplant. The receptors shown here come from a human patient who received a combined kidney and bone marrow transplant. Certain T cells may be donor cells from the graft. Each CDR3 is given with its conserved first and last residue. The D gene is left open where the match is weak. Size is stated for part of the rows, as once, few or many counts, or as a class when the clone is expanded.

J gene: TRBJ2-3
V gene: TRBV7-3
clone size: NA
D gene: TRBD1
CDR3 protein: CASSLSRTGITDTQYF
CDR3 DNA: TGTGCCAGCAGCTTATCCCGGACAGGGATAACAGATACGCAGTATTTT

J gene: TRBJ2-3
V gene: TRBV2
clone size: NA
D gene: TRBD2
CDR3 protein: CASSSAGGRGTDTQYF
CDR3 DNA: TGTGCCAGCAGTTCGGCGGGGGGGCGTGGGACAGATACGCAGTATTTT

J gene: TRBJ2-1
V gene: TRBV27
clone size: NA
D gene: NA
CDR3 protein: CASSFGGPPNEQFF
CDR3 DNA: TGTGCCAGCAGCTTCGGAGGGCCCCCAAATGAGCAGTTCTTC

J gene: TRBJ2-3
V gene: TRBV19
clone size: few
D gene: NA
CDR3 protein: CASSSGESHTDTQYF
CDR3 DNA: TGTGCCAGTAGCTCAGGGGAGAGCCACACAGATACGCAGTATTTT

J gene: TRBJ1-3
V gene: TRBV4-2
clone size: NA
D gene: NA
CDR3 protein: CASSQDISGNTIYF
CDR3 DNA: TGTGCCAGCAGCCAAGATATTAGTGGAAACACCATATATTTT

J gene: TRBJ1-2
V gene: TRBV30
clone size: NA
D gene: NA
CDR3 protein: CAWSAGHMGGYTF
CDR3 DNA: TGTGCCTGGAGTGCAGGACACATGGGAGGCTACACCTTC

J gene: TRBJ2-7
V gene: TRBV21-1
clone size: few
D gene: NA
CDR3 protein: CASSPTGTGIDEQYF
CDR3 DNA: TGTGCCAGCAGCCCCACCGGGACAGGGATCGACGAGCAGTACTTC

J gene: TRBJ2-5
V gene: TRBV2
clone size: NA
D gene: NA
CDR3 protein: CASRDPGSQETQYF
CDR3 DNA: TGTGCCAGCAGAGACCCCGGGAGCCAAGAGACCCAGTACTTC

J gene: TRBJ2-2
V gene: TRBV19
clone size: NA
D gene: TRBD2
CDR3 protein: CASSNRLAGDIGELFF
CDR3 DNA: TGTGCCAGTAGTAACAGGCTAGCGGGAGATATCGGGGAGCTGTTTTTT

J gene: TRBJ2-1
V gene: TRBV7-3
clone size: NA
D gene: TRBD2
CDR3 protein: CASSPLPGLAGGKGSYNEQFF
CDR3 DNA: TGTGCCAGCAGCCCTCTCCCCGGACTAGCGGGGGGCAAGGGCTCTTACAATGAGCAGTTCTTC

J gene: TRBJ1-2
V gene: TRBV7-9
clone size: many
D gene: NA
CDR3 protein: CASSVGGGEYGYTF
CDR3 DNA: TGTGCCAGCAGCGTAGGCGGAGGAGAGTATGGCTACACCTTC

J gene: TRBJ2-7
V gene: TRBV19
clone size: NA
D gene: NA
CDR3 protein: CASSSQGESYEQYF
CDR3 DNA: TGTGCCAGTAGTTCACAGGGAGAGTCCTACGAGCAGTACTTC

J gene: TRBJ2-3
V gene: TRBV14
clone size: hyperexpanded
D gene: NA
CDR3 protein: CASSQVGGPTDTQYF
CDR3 DNA: TGTGCCAGCAGCCAAGTGGGGGGACCCACAGATACGCAGTATTTT

J gene: TRBJ2-7
V gene: TRBV5-1
clone size: NA
D gene: TRBD2
CDR3 protein: CASSSISGGGYEQYF
CDR3 DNA: TGCGCCAGCAGCTCAATTAGCGGGGGGGGATACGAGCAGTACTTC

J gene: TRBJ2-7
V gene: TRBV7-2
clone size: NA
D gene: TRBD2
CDR3 protein: CASSLLGLAGGYEQYF
CDR3 DNA: TGTGCCAGCAGCTTATTGGGACTAGCGGGGGGCTACGAGCAGTACTTC

J gene: TRBJ1-2
V gene: TRBV28
clone size: NA
D gene: TRBD1
CDR3 protein: CAVGTANYGYTF
CDR3 DNA: TGTGCCGTGGGGACAGCTAACTATGGCTACACCTTC

J gene: TRBJ2-1
V gene: TRBV7-6
clone size: NA
D gene: NA
CDR3 protein: CASSRSYNEQFF
CDR3 DNA: TGTGCCAGCAGCCGCTCCTACAATGAGCAGTTCTTC

J gene: TRBJ1-5
V gene: TRBV15
clone size: NA
D gene: NA
CDR3 protein: CATSRTAGDQPQHF
CDR3 DNA: TGTGCCACCAGCAGGACAGCCGGAGATCAGCCCCAGCATTTT

J gene: TRBJ2-7
V gene: TRBV5-1
clone size: NA
D gene: TRBD1
CDR3 protein: CASSPYDRGGYEQYF
CDR3 DNA: TGCGCCAGCAGCCCTTACGACAGGGGAGGCTACGAGCAGTACTTC

J gene: TRBJ2-2
V gene: TRBV4-1
clone size: NA
D gene: NA
CDR3 protein: CASSEVSNTGELFF
CDR3 DNA: TGCGCCAGCAGCGAGGTTTCGAACACCGGGGAGCTGTTTTTT

J gene: TRBJ2-1
V gene: TRBV4-1
clone size: few
D gene: NA
CDR3 protein: CASSQDAGQEQFF
CDR3 DNA: TGCGCCAGCAGCCAAGACGCCGGACAAGAGCAGTTCTTC

J gene: TRBJ2-1
V gene: TRBV28
clone size: NA
D gene: NA
CDR3 protein: CASSYASSYNEQFF
CDR3 DNA: TGTGCCAGCAGTTACGCCAGCTCCTACAATGAGCAGTTCTTC

J gene: TRBJ2-3
V gene: TRBV11-2
clone size: NA
D gene: TRBD2
CDR3 protein: CASSLGLAGGTDTQYF
CDR3 DNA: TGTGCCAGCAGCTTAGGACTAGCGGGGGGTACAGATACGCAGTATTTT

J gene: TRBJ1-5
V gene: TRBV10-1
clone size: NA
D gene: TRBD1
CDR3 protein: CASSDIPGQGVNSNQPQHF
CDR3 DNA: TGCGCCAGCAGTGACATACCGGGACAGGGGGTTAATAGCAATCAGCCCCAGCATTTT

J gene: TRBJ2-1
V gene: TRBV6-5
clone size: NA
D gene: NA
CDR3 protein: CASSYSTGEAYNEQFF
CDR3 DNA: TGTGCCAGCAGTTACTCGACGGGGGAAGCCTACAATGAGCAGTTCTTC

J gene: TRBJ2-7
V gene: TRBV7-9
clone size: NA
D gene: TRBD1
CDR3 protein: CASSPTGGHEQYF
CDR3 DNA: TGTGCCAGCAGCCCCACAGGGGGTCACGAGCAGTACTTC

J gene: TRBJ1-1
V gene: TRBV14
clone size: NA
D gene: NA
CDR3 protein: CASSRPGGTEAFF
CDR3 DNA: TGTGCCAGCAGCCGGCCGGGGGGCACTGAAGCTTTCTTT

J gene: TRBJ2-1
V gene: TRBV30
clone size: NA
D gene: NA
CDR3 protein: CAWSVDYNEQFF
CDR3 DNA: TGTGCCTGGAGCGTAGACTACAATGAGCAGTTCTTC

J gene: TRBJ2-1
V gene: TRBV11-2
clone size: NA
D gene: NA
CDR3 protein: CASSFGNEQFF
CDR3 DNA: TGTGCCAGCAGCTTCGGCAATGAGCAGTTCTTC

J gene: TRBJ2-7
V gene: TRBV7-6
clone size: once
D gene: NA
CDR3 protein: CASSARQAYEQYF
CDR3 DNA: TGTGCCAGCAGCGCCCGACAGGCCTACGAGCAGTACTTC

J gene: TRBJ1-3
V gene: TRBV14
clone size: once
D gene: NA
CDR3 protein: CASSQASSGNTIYF
CDR3 DNA: TGTGCCAGCAGCCAAGCTAGCTCTGGAAACACCATATATTTT

J gene: TRBJ1-5
V gene: TRBV27
clone size: NA
D gene: TRBD1
CDR3 protein: CASSDRGAGNQPQHF
CDR3 DNA: TGTGCCAGCAGTGACAGGGGAGCTGGCAATCAGCCCCAGCATTTT

J gene: TRBJ2-7
V gene: TRBV7-2
clone size: NA
D gene: NA
CDR3 protein: CASSPPRTAYEQYF
CDR3 DNA: TGTGCCAGCAGCCCACCGCGGACAGCGTACGAGCAGTACTTC

J gene: TRBJ2-7
V gene: TRBV4-1
clone size: NA
D gene: NA
CDR3 protein: CASSQDASRSYEQYF
CDR3 DNA: TGCGCCAGCAGCCAAGATGCTAGTCGCTCCTACGAGCAGTACTTC

J gene: TRBJ2-3
V gene: TRBV14
clone size: NA
D gene: TRBD2
CDR3 protein: CASSQSLAATDTQYF
CDR3 DNA: TGTGCCAGCAGCCAAAGTCTAGCGGCCACAGATACGCAGTATTTT

J gene: TRBJ1-6
V gene: TRBV9
clone size: NA
D gene: NA
CDR3 protein: CASSDEYSGSPLHF
CDR3 DNA: TGTGCCAGCAGCGACGAATATTCCGGGTCACCCCTCCACTTT

J gene: TRBJ1-6
V gene: TRBV30
clone size: NA
D gene: TRBD1
CDR3 protein: CAWGTGFSPLHF
CDR3 DNA: TGTGCCTGGGGGACAGGGTTTTCACCCCTCCACTTT